This T cell receptor beta chain was observed in a study of cytomegalovirus exposure and HLA in healthy donors. Findings and limits, study-wide: Reportedly, a later analysis found an Asian-associated ancestry cluster had fewer N-insertions than the roughly 700-donor mean. Judged likely to be a sequencing artifact was a cluster of highly shared sequence variants.

This CDR3 is built from 12 residues. The germline V gene encodes CDR1 MDHEN and CDR2 SYDVKM. The ends were cut back, 2 bases at V and 6 bases at J, with 4 bases in the middle. A remark on this clone: Its antigen is still unknown.

Vbeta (60) and Jbeta (13) primers were used in the PCR. Assay: immunoSEQ multiplex PCR; the TCRdb copy retains only in-frame clones and omits some. The data hold about 150,000 clones, with approximately 84% observed a single time. The clonotype originates from a boy between 2 and 10 years old in good health and CMV-seronegative. The chain uses TRBV28 and TRBJ2-2; D uncertain. Sequences were obtained from PBMCs. CDR3 residues: CASSLVSGELFF. The CDR3 region has the DNA TGTGCCAGCAGTTTAGTCTCCGGGGAGCTGTTTTTT.